A selection of T cell receptor beta chains follows, all from one sample in a study of OX40 agonist ivuxolimab in advanced cancers. Clones were sequenced by immunoSEQ multiplex PCR, and TCRdb holds only the in-frame ones, with some missing. The top ten hold 5.5% to 7.5% of the sample, which has tens of thousands of clones, over 75% seen once. The material was CD4+ or CD8+ T cells sorted from blood, obtained in a trial of the OX40 agonist ivuxolimab. All receptors come from an adult with an advanced solid tumor such as melanoma, head and neck, liver or kidney cancer. Each CDR3 is given with its conserved first and last residue. The D gene is left open where the match is weak. Size tells how often a clone was seen (once, few, many) or the class of an expanded clone, and some rows leave it out.

v_gene,d_gene,j_gene,abundance,CDR3aa,CDR3nt
TRBV11-2,-,TRBJ2-2,-,CASSVHTSGLRGELFF,TGTGCCAGCAGCGTACATACCTCAGGGTTACGCGGGGAGCTGTTTTTT
TRBV9,-,TRBJ2-7,-,CASSAGTDYEQYF,TGTGCCAGCAGCGCCGGGACCGACTACGAGCAGTACTTC
TRBV5-1,-,TRBJ2-5,-,CASSVGTVQETQYF,TGCGCCAGCAGCGTTGGGACGGTCCAAGAGACCCAGTACTTC
TRBV6-5,-,TRBJ2-7,-,CASSYSPNSYEQYF,TGTGCCAGCAGTTACTCGCCAAACTCCTACGAGCAGTACTTC
TRBV11-2,-,TRBJ2-1,few,CASTLSDVSNEQFF,TGTGCCAGCACCCTCTCGGACGTGTCAAATGAGCAGTTCTTC
TRBV7-6,-,TRBJ2-1,-,CASSLADGTVVDNEQFF,TGTGCCAGCAGCTTAGCGGATGGAACAGTCGTCGACAATGAGCAGTTCTTC
TRBV28,-,TRBJ2-3,-,CASSLWSPNTQYF,TGTGCCAGCAGTTTATGGAGTCCCAATACGCAGTATTTT
TRBV2,-,TRBJ1-1,-,CASRGERNTEAFF,TGTGCCAGCAGGGGCGAGAGGAACACTGAAGCTTTCTTT
TRBV2,TRBD1,TRBJ1-1,-,CASTDRGGTEAFF,TGTGCCAGCACCGACAGGGGGGGCACTGAAGCTTTCTTT
TRBV6-5,-,TRBJ1-2,-,CASIGRFYGYTF,TGTGCCAGCATAGGAAGATTCTATGGCTACACCTTC
TRBV6-1,-,TRBJ1-2,-,CASTGVYGYTF,TGTGCCAGCACTGGCGTCTATGGCTACACCTTC
TRBV4-1,-,TRBJ2-7,few,CASSPSQGYEQYF,TGCGCCAGCAGCCCGTCACAGGGCTACGAGCAGTACTTC
TRBV7-9,TRBD1,TRBJ2-7,-,CASSPRDRGIEQYF,TGTGCCAGCAGCCCTAGGGACAGGGGGATAGAGCAGTACTTC
TRBV27,TRBD2,TRBJ2-7,-,CASSAIAGGRFYEQYF,TGTGCCAGCAGTGCTATAGCGGGAGGGCGTTTCTACGAGCAGTACTTC
TRBV2,-,TRBJ2-3,-,CASSERRFTDTQYF,TGTGCCAGCAGTGAAAGACGGTTCACAGATACGCAGTATTTT
TRBV6-1,TRBD2,TRBJ2-7,-,CASSETGLAGGSSYEQYF,TGTGCCAGCAGTGAAACTGGACTAGCGGGAGGGAGCTCCTACGAGCAGTACTTC
TRBV7-3,-,TRBJ1-1,-,CASSPTLGTEAFF,TGTGCCAGCAGCCCGACTTTGGGCACTGAAGCTTTCTTT